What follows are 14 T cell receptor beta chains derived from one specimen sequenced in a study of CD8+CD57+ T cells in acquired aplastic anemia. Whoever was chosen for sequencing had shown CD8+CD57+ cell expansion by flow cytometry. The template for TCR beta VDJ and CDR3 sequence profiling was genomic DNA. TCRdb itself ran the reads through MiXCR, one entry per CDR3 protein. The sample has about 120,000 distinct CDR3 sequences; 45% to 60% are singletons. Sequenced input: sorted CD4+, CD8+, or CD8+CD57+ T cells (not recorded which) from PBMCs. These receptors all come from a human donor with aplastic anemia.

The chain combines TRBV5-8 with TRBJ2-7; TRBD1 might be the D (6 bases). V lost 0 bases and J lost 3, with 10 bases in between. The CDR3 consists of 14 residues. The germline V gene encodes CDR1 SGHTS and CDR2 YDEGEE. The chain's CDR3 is CASSLEGHVYEQYF. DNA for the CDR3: TGTGCCAGCAGCTTGGAGGGACACGTCTACGAGCAGTACTTC.

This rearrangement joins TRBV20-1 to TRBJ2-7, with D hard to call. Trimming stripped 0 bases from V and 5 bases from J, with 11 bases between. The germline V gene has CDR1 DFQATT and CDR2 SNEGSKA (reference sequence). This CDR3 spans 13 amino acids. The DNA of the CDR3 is TGCAGTGCTAGAGACGGCGTTAACAACGAGCAGTACTTC. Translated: CSARDGVNNEQYF.

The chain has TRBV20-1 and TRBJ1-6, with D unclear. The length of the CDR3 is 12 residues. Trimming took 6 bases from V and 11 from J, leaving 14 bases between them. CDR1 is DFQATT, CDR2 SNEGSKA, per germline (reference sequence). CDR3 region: CSARKQTPPLHF. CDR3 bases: TGCAGTGCACGAAAGCAGACTCCACCCCTCCACTTT.

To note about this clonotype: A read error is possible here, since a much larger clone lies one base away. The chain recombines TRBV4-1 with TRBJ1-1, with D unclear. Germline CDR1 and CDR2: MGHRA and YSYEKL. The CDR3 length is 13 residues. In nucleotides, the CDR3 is TGCGCCAGCAGCCAGGGAATCGCAGATGAAGCTCTCTTT. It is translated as CASSQGIADEALF.

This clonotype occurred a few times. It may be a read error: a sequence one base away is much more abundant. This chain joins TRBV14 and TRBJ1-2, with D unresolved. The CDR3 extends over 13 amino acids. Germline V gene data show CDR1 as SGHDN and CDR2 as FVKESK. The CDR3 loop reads CASIQVQTYGYTF. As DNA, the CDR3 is TGTGCCAGCATCCAAGTACAGACCTATGGCTACACCTTC.

The CDR3 region has the DNA TGTGCCAGCAGCTTAGTTTGGGAAGGACAGGACAACCGGTCCCAGCATTTT. This translates into CASSLVWEGQDNRSQHF. V and J are TRBV27 and TRBJ1-5; TRBD1 matches 7 bases. Trimming took 6 bases from V and 11 from J; bases not matched to a gene: 22. The CDR3 has 17 residues. The germline CDR1 and CDR2 sequences are MNHEY and SMNVEV (reference sequence).

CDR3 region: CASKNLNSPLHF. The CDR3, as DNA: TGTGCCAGCAAAAACCTTAATTCACCCCTCCACTTT. V usage is TRBV6-1 and J usage is TRBJ1-6; D call uncertain. CDR1 and CDR2 (germline): MNHNS, SASEGT. The CDR3 has 12 amino acids. Trimming took off 7 bases at V and 6 bases at J, with 7 bases between the two ends.

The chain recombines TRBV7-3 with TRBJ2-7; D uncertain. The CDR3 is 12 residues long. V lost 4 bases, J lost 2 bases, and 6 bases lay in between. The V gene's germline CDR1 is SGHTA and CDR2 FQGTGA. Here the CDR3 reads CASSSSAYEQYF. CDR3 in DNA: TGTGCCAGCAGCTCCTCTGCCTACGAGCAGTACTTC.

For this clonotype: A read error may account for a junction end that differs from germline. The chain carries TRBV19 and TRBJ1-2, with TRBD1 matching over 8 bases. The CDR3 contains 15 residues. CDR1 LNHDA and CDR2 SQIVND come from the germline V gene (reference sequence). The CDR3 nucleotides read TGCGCCAGCAGCCCGAACCCGGGACAGGCGTATGGCTACACCTTC. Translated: CASSPNPGQAYGYTF.

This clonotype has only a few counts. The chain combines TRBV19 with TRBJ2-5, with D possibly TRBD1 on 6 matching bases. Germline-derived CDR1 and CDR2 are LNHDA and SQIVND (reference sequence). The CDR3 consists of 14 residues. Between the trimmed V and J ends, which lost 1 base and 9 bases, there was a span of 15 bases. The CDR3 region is CASSIVSGEVPQYF. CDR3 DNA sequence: TGTGCCAGTAGTATAGTCTCAGGGGAAGTGCCCCAGTACTTC.

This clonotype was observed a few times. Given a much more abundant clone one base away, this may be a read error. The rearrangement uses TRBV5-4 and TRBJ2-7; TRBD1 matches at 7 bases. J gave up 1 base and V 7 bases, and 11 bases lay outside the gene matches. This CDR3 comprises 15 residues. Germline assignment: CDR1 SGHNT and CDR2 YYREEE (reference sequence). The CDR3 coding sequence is TGTGCCAGCGGTGCGTTTGACAGGGAGTCCTACGAGCAGTACTTC. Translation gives CASGAFDRESYEQYF.

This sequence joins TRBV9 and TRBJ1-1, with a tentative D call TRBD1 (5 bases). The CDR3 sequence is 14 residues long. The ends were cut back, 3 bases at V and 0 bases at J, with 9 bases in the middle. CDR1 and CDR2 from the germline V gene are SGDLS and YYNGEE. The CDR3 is CASSGGPLNTEAFF. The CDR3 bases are TGTGCCAGCAGCGGGGGACCACTGAACACTGAAGCTTTCTTT.

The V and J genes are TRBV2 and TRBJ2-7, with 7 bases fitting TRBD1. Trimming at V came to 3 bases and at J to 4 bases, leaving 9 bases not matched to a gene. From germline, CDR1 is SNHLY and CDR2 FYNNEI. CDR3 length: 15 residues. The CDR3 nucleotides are TGTGCCAGCAGTGACGACAGGGAAGTTTTGTACGAGCAGTACTTC. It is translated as CASSDDREVLYEQYF. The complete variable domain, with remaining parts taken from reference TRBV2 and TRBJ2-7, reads EPEVTQTPSHQVTQMGQEVILRCVPISNHLYFYWYRQILGQKVEFLVSFYNNEISEKSEIFDDQFSVERPDGSNFTLKIRSTKLEDSAMYFCASSDDREVLYEQYFGPGTRLTVT.

The CDR3 loop is CASSFDSPLHF. The CDR3 nucleotides read TGTGCCAGCAGCTTTGATTCACCCCTCCACTTT. This rearrangement joins TRBV7-2 to TRBJ1-6; D uncertain. The CDR3 spans 11 residues. Germline V gene sequence: CDR1 SGHTA, CDR2 FQGNSA. Trimming left V 3 bases short and J 8 bases short, with 2 bases between.